This section outlines one TCR beta chain sequence together with its context. The CDR3 extends over 15 amino acids. Germline values: CDR1 LGHNA, CDR2 YSLEER. The ends were cut back, 0 bases at V and 5 bases at J, with 13 bases in the middle. These data are taken from a study of cytomegalovirus exposure and HLA in healthy donors. The PCR ran on 60 Vbeta and 13 Jbeta primers. Libraries were prepared by immunoSEQ multiplex PCR; TCRdb keeps only in-frame clonotypes and omits some of them. Here the sample spans 150,000 to 200,000 clones, around 76% being singletons. This sequence originates from a woman aged 25 to 39 in good health and CMV-seropositive. The sequencing input was PBMCs. The chain is built from TRBV4-3 and TRBJ1-2, with D possibly matching TRBD1 (5 bases). The CDR3 protein is CASSQEGGPPYGYTF. CDR3 coding DNA: TGCGCCAGCAGCCAAGAGGGGGGACCCCCATATGGCTACACCTTC.